This TCR beta chain was identified in a study of blood T cell repertoires in COVID-19. The CDR3 runs to 14 residues. CDR1 and CDR2 from the germline V gene are LGHDT and YNNKEL (reference sequence). After removal of 7 bases from V and 4 bases from J, the junction contained 4 bases not matched to a gene. Produced via immunoSEQ multiplex PCR; TCRdb's table is partial and in-frame only. The data show 30,000 to 35,000 clones, 75% to 90% seen once. Only a few counts were recorded for this clone. Sequenced input: peripheral blood. The TCR comes from an elderly man with active COVID-19. This sequence joins TRBV3-1 (or the pseudogene TRBV3-2) and TRBJ2-5; 12 bases are shared with TRBD2. Here the CDR3 DNA reads TGTGCCAGCACCGGACTAGCGGGATCAGAGACCCAGTACTTC. It yields the protein CASTGLAGSETQYF.